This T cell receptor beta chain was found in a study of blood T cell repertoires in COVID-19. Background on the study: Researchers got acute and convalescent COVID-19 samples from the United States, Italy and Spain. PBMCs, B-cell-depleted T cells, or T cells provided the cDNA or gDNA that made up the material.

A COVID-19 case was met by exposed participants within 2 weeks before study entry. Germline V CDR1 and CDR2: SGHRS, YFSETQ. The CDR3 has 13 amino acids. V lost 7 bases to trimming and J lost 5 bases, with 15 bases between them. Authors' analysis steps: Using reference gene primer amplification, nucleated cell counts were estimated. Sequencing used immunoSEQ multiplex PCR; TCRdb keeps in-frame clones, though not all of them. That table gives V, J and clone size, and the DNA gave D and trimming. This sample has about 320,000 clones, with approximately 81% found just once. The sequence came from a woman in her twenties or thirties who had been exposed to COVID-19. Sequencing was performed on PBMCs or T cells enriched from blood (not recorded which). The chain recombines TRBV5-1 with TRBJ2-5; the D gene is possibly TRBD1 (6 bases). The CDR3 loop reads CASYRQETETQYF. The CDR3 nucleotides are TGCGCCAGCTACCGACAGGAGACGGAGACCCAGTACTTC.